The 10 T cell receptor beta chains below all came from one sample that was sequenced in a study of control samples from healthy donors and cancer patients. Only in-frame clones appear in the TCRdb table, and some are missing; sequencing was by immunoSEQ multiplex PCR. Its table lists about 190,000 clones. Sequenced input: blood. The source of these receptors is a woman in her 30s in good health.

The V call is TRBV5-5, the J call TRBJ1-1; unclear D gene. V lost 1 base and J 1 base, leaving 11 bases between the germline ends. In germline, CDR1 is SGHKS, CDR2 YYEKEE (reference sequence). This CDR3 has 15 residues. CDR3 amino acids: CASSLTYRGNTEAFF. The DNA for the CDR3 is TGTGCCAGCAGCTTGACGTACCGGGGGAACACTGAAGCTTTCTTT.

The V and J genes are TRBV11-2 and TRBJ1-2, with 10 bases that match TRBD1. V was pared by 1 base and J by 2 bases, with 4 bases of the junction left unmatched. The CDR3 loop spans 16 amino acids. Germline CDR1 is SGHAT and CDR2 is FQNNGV. CDR3 in amino acids: CASSLGTGQGNYGYTF. The CDR3 bases are TGTGCCAGCAGCTTAGGGACGGGACAGGGGAACTATGGCTACACCTTC.

This chain connects TRBV5-6 to TRBJ2-7; no clear D gene. Germline V lookup: CDR1 SGHDT, CDR2 YYEEEE. With 4 bases removed from V and 3 bases from J, the gap between germline ends came to 17 bases. CDR3 length: 15 residues. This CDR3 reads CASSVGPTRYYEQYF. The CDR3 DNA reads as TGTGCCAGCAGCGTCGGACCCACACGCTACTACGAGCAGTACTTC.

The chain combines TRBV5-4 with TRBJ2-3, with 10 bases identical to TRBD2. Trimming took 0 bases from V and 4 from J; bases not matched to a gene: 8. Germline CDR1 reads SGHNT; CDR2 reads YYREEE (reference sequence). There are 17 residues in the CDR3. CDR3 loop: CASSLAGSGGFADTQYF. CDR3 bases: TGTGCCAGCAGCTTGGCCGGTAGCGGGGGGTTTGCAGATACGCAGTATTTT.

This sequence joins TRBV4-1 and TRBJ2-7; D unresolved. Trimming removed 4 bases from V and 0 bases from J, with 13 bases in between. This CDR3 is 15 amino acids long. Germline CDR1 MGHRA, CDR2 YSYEKL. CDR3 DNA sequence: TGCGCCAGCAGCCTCACCTCCCCCAGCTCCTACGAGCAGTACTTC. Encoded protein: CASSLTSPSSYEQYF.

This rearrangement joins TRBV5-5 to TRBJ1-3; D is perhaps TRBD1 (5 bases). There are 17 residues in the CDR3. Trimming took 1 base from V and 1 from J, leaving 15 bases between them. Germline V gives CDR1 SGHKS, CDR2 YYEKEE (reference sequence). CDR3 in amino acids: CASSLFLLGGSGNTIYF. As DNA, the CDR3 is TGTGCCAGCAGCTTGTTTCTATTGGGGGGGTCTGGAAACACCATATATTTT.

The chain links TRBV3-1 (or the pseudogene TRBV3-2) to TRBJ1-5, with D unresolved. V shed 6 bases and J shed 0 bases, with 9 bases lying between them. Germline V lookup: CDR1 LGHDT, CDR2 YNNKEL (reference sequence). There are 14 residues in the CDR3. CDR3 loop: CASRDRGSNQPQHF. The DNA of the CDR3 is TGTGCCAGCAGAGACCGCGGTAGCAATCAGCCCCAGCATTTT.

The V call is TRBV5-1, the J call TRBJ1-6; weak D call: TRBD1 (5 bases). V lost 5 bases to trimming and J lost 5 bases, with 14 bases between them. CDR1 and CDR2 (germline): SGHRS, YFSETQ. There are 15 residues in the CDR3. The CDR3 loop is CASRVGTVNNSPLHF. Here the CDR3 DNA reads TGCGCCAGCAGGGTGGGGACGGTTAATAATTCACCCCTCCACTTT.

The chain has TRBV28 and TRBJ1-2; no reliable D call. This CDR3 has 16 amino acids. In germline, CDR1 is MDHEN, CDR2 SYDVKM. V was pared by 5 bases and J by 8 bases, with 24 bases between. The CDR3, as DNA: TGTGCCAGCAGTACCCCGGGTTTGGCAGTCGCTTGGGGCTACACCTTC. Residues: CASSTPGLAVAWGYTF.

The rearrangement links TRBV12-3 or TRBV12-4 to TRBJ1-5; D gene ambiguous. This CDR3 comprises 13 residues. Trimming shortened V by 9 bases and J by 8 bases, and 17 bases separated the two germline ends. The CDR3 reads CASLKGGLEPQHF. DNA of the CDR3: TGTGCCAGTCTCAAAGGAGGACTGGAGCCCCAGCATTTT.